These 22 T cell receptor beta chains were all obtained from the same sample, sequenced in a study of cytomegalovirus exposure and HLA in healthy donors. Generated by immunoSEQ multiplex PCR, the TCRdb table keeps only in-frame clones and is missing some. The data contain about 140,000 clones, 85% to 95% of them seen just once; the ten biggest clones take up over 1.5%. The sample taken for sequencing was PBMCs. The receptors were gathered from a man between 18 and 35 years old in good health and CMV-seropositive.

The V call is TRBV5-8, the J call TRBJ1-2; D is uncertain. Trimming took off 0 bases at V and 2 bases at J, with 5 bases between the two ends. The CDR3 covers 13 residues. Per the germline V gene, CDR1 is SGHTS and CDR2 is YDEGEE. CDR3 protein: CASSLAGNYGYTF. The DNA of the CDR3 is TGTGCCAGCAGCTTGGCGGGGAACTATGGCTACACCTTC.

The chain uses TRBV18 and TRBJ2-7; 12 bases map to TRBD2. This CDR3 has 14 residues. The V segment lost 6 bases and the J segment 3 bases; nucleotides outside the gene matches: 3. The V gene's germline CDR1 is KGHSH and CDR2 LQKENI. Here the CDR3 DNA reads TGTGCCAGCTCTGCGACTAGCGGGAGCTACGAGCAGTACTTC. Translating it yields CASSATSGSYEQYF.

This chain connects TRBV4-1 to TRBJ2-5; 9 nucleotides align to TRBD2. CDR3 length equals 18 residues. Germline CDR1 MGHRA, CDR2 YSYEKL. V lost 5 bases to trimming and J lost 4 bases; unmatched junction nucleotides: 17. This CDR3 reads CASSARTTGGRAAETQYF. For the CDR3, the DNA is TGCGCCAGCAGCGCTCGAACTACTGGCGGGAGGGCCGCAGAGACCCAGTACTTC.

This clone came up once. The rearrangement joins TRBV18 to TRBJ2-7, with D perhaps matching TRBD1 (6 bases). V lost 3 bases to trimming and J lost 6 bases, with 18 bases between them. Germline loops: CDR1 KGHSH, CDR2 LQKENI. This CDR3 has 15 residues. Here the CDR3 reads CASSPYVPRGGEQYF. CDR3 nucleotides: TGTGCCAGCTCACCCTACGTTCCCCGAGGGGGCGAGCAGTACTTC.

The chain has TRBV6-6 and TRBJ2-1; maybe TRBD2 (6 bases). CDR1 MNHNY and CDR2 SVGAGI come from the germline V gene (reference sequence). Trimming shortened V by 10 bases and J by 0 bases, and 19 bases separated the two germline ends. This CDR3 contains 16 residues. The CDR3 loop reads CATEHIAESSYNEQFF. The CDR3 bases are TGTGCCACGGAACATATAGCGGAGAGCTCCTACAATGAGCAGTTCTTC.

The chain carries TRBV5-6 and TRBJ1-2; weak D call: TRBD1 (5 bases). Trimming took off 1 base at V and 6 bases at J, with 10 bases between the two ends. This CDR3 has 13 amino acids. Germline lookup yields CDR1 SGHDT and CDR2 YYEEEE. The CDR3 region has the DNA TGTGCCAGCAGCTTGTCCAGGGTGGATGGCTACACCTTC. Translated: CASSLSRVDGYTF.

V usage is TRBV20-1 and J usage is TRBJ2-1, with a tentative D call TRBD1 (6 bases). V was clipped by 6 bases and J by 8 bases, with 11 bases between them. CDR1 is DFQATT, CDR2 SNEGSKA, per germline (reference sequence). The CDR3 runs 11 residues. The DNA of the CDR3 is TGCAGTGCGAACAGGGCCGATGAGCAGTTCTTC. Translating gives CSANRADEQFF.

This clone was observed once. The genes are TRBV18 and TRBJ1-4; D is unclear. CDR3 length equals 13 residues. Germline V lookup: CDR1 KGHSH, CDR2 LQKENI. V lost 3 bases to trimming and J lost 7 bases, with 9 bases between them. The CDR3 DNA follows: TGTGCCAGCTCACCCCCGGGTGGTGAAAAACTGTTTTTT. The encoded protein is CASSPPGGEKLFF.

This clone was detected only a few times. The J gene is TRBJ2-7, the V gene TRBV28; TRBD1 is a possible D gene (5 bases). Germline V gene sequence: CDR1 MDHEN, CDR2 SYDVKM. V gave up 2 bases and J gave up 0 bases, with 8 bases separating them. The CDR3 length is 14 residues. CDR3 coding DNA: TGTGCCAGCAGTTTACCAGGGCTCTCCTACGAGCAGTACTTC. Translation gives CASSLPGLSYEQYF.

V and J are TRBV30 and TRBJ1-2; TRBD1 is a possible D gene (5 bases). CDR3 size: 13 residues. CDR1 GTSNPN and CDR2 SVGIG come from the germline V gene (reference sequence). V dropped 8 bases and J dropped 6 bases, with 19 bases sitting between them. CDR3 nucleotides: TGTGCCGTAAACCAGGGAATAATGGATGGCTACACCTTC. Translating it yields CAVNQGIMDGYTF.

The chain employs TRBV5-1 and TRBJ2-5; D is perhaps TRBD2 (5 bases). Trimming stripped 5 bases from V and 1 base from J, with 9 bases between. This CDR3 region has 13 residues. Germline CDR1 is SGHRS and CDR2 is YFSETQ. The CDR3 spells CASSYGIQETQYF. Here the CDR3 DNA reads TGCGCCAGCAGTTACGGGATCCAAGAGACCCAGTACTTC. Full variable domain (remainder filled in from reference TRBV5-1 and TRBJ2-5): KAGVTQTPRYLIKTRGQQVTLSCSPISGHRSVSWYQQTPGQGLQFLFEYFSETQRNKGNFPGRFSGRQFSNSRSEMNVSTLELGDSALYLCASSYGIQETQYFGPGTRLLVL.

The genes are TRBV5-1 and TRBJ2-1; 7 nucleotides agree with TRBD1. V lost 0 bases, J lost 5 bases, and 8 bases stayed unmatched. The CDR3 contains 16 residues. Germline CDR1 reads SGHRS; CDR2 reads YFSETQ. CDR3 sequence reads: CASSLDPTGRNNEQFF. The CDR3 coding sequence is TGCGCCAGCAGCTTGGATCCGACAGGGCGCAACAATGAGCAGTTCTTC.

The CDR3 DNA reads as TGTGCCAGCAGCTTATACGGGAGGGGAGGAGATACGCAGTATTTT. Residues: CASSLYGRGGDTQYF. The rearrangement links TRBV11-2 to TRBJ2-3, with 8 bases aligning to TRBD2. This CDR3 has 15 residues. Losses at the gene ends were 2 bases for V and 5 bases for J; bases not matched to a gene: 6. The germline V gene has CDR1 SGHAT and CDR2 FQNNGV.

This clone has just a few counts. V gene TRBV28 combines with J gene TRBJ2-2; 11 bases match TRBD2. The V gene's germline CDR1 is MDHEN and CDR2 SYDVKM. The CDR3 consists of 16 residues. V shed 5 bases, J shed 8 bases, and the junction held 10 bases outside the gene matches. The CDR3 bases are TGTGCCAGCAGTCCTCCTTTAGCGGGAGGGGTAGGGGAGCTGTTTTTT. This sequence encodes CASSPPLAGGVGELFF.

The chain combines TRBV19 with TRBJ1-5; D is ambiguous. V was trimmed by 3 bases and J by 0 bases, leaving 9 bases between them. CDR1 and CDR2 from the germline V gene are LNHDA and SQIVND (reference sequence). This CDR3 spans 15 amino acids. The CDR3 loop is CASSMLAHSNQPQHF. The CDR3 nucleotides read TGTGCCAGTAGTATGTTGGCCCATAGCAATCAGCCCCAGCATTTT.

The chain joins TRBV27 to TRBJ2-3, with TRBD2 matching 7 bases. The CDR3 has 15 residues. In germline, CDR1 is MNHEY, CDR2 SMNVEV (reference sequence). The trim removed 4 bases at V and 0 bases at J, leaving 4 bases unmatched. The CDR3 nucleotides are TGTGCCAGCAGTTCTGAGCGGGGAAGCACAGATACGCAGTATTTT. Its protein product is CASSSERGSTDTQYF.

The chain is built from TRBV15 and TRBJ2-7; tentative D call: TRBD2 (6 bases). Per the germline V gene, CDR1 is LNHNV and CDR2 is YYDKDF (reference sequence). The CDR3 totals 18 residues. V dropped 0 bases and J dropped 5 bases, with 23 bases sitting between them. The CDR3 region is CATSRDKRRRGSQDEQYF. CDR3 DNA: TGTGCCACCAGCAGAGATAAGAGGAGGAGGGGATCTCAGGACGAGCAGTACTTC.

This chain links TRBV18 with TRBJ1-1; no definite D call. Germline V lookup: CDR1 KGHSH, CDR2 LQKENI. The CDR3 runs 16 residues. The V end lost 6 bases, the J end lost 0 bases, and 17 bases lay between the germline ends. The CDR3 region is CASSLGRKPMNTEAFF. The CDR3 DNA is TGTGCCAGCTCCCTAGGCCGGAAACCTATGAACACTGAAGCTTTCTTT.

The chain recombines TRBV2 with TRBJ2-1; TRBD2 is a possible D gene (5 bases). This CDR3 comprises 16 residues. Germline-derived CDR1 and CDR2 are SNHLY and FYNNEI. The V gene lost 6 bases and the J gene lost 2 bases, with 17 bases spanning the gap. CDR3 protein: CASSEGVGRPYNEQFF. The CDR3, as DNA: TGTGCCAGCAGCGAGGGAGTTGGCCGGCCCTACAATGAGCAGTTCTTC.

This chain links TRBV11-2 with TRBJ2-7; the match to TRBD2 covers 8 bases. The ends lost 2 bases at V and 5 bases at J; junction bases unmatched: 8. This CDR3 region has 15 residues. CDR1 SGHAT and CDR2 FQNNGV come from the germline V gene. The DNA for the CDR3 is TGTGCCAGCAGCTTATCGGCGGGGGGTAGGGACGAGCAGTACTTC. Translation gives CASSLSAGGRDEQYF.

The chain is built from TRBV25-1 and TRBJ1-5, with 7 bases fitting TRBD1. This CDR3 is built from 14 residues. Trimming took 4 bases from V and 7 from J; bases not matched to a gene: 7. Germline lookup yields CDR1 MGHDK and CDR2 SYGVNS. CDR3 protein: CASSGPIRGQPQHF. The CDR3 bases are TGTGCCAGCAGTGGCCCGATCAGGGGGCAGCCCCAGCATTTT.

The V and J genes are TRBV19 and TRBJ2-5; TRBD2 matches at 12 bases. This CDR3 is built from 17 residues. Trimming cost V 3 bases and J 5 bases; bases outside gene matches: 10. CDR1 and CDR2 from the germline V gene are LNHDA and SQIVND (reference sequence). The CDR3 region is CASSIGPGLAGFETQYF. The CDR3 DNA is TGTGCCAGTAGTATCGGACCCGGACTAGCGGGATTCGAGACCCAGTACTTC.